This TCR beta chain was retrieved from a study of OX40 agonist ivuxolimab in advanced cancers. About the full investigation: Ivuxolimab was a fully human IgG2 agonistic monoclonal antibody targeting the costimulatory receptor OX40 (CD134). Intravenous ivuxolimab was administered to patients every 2 weeks at six dose levels: 0.01, 0.1, 0.3, 1.5, 3 and 10 mg/kg. Of the roughly 51 patients in dose escalation, 19 had hepatocellular carcinoma, about 15 had melanoma, 9 had renal cell carcinoma and 9 had head and neck cancer. In the dose-escalation cohort, more than 75% of patients were male, and the mean age was around 60 years, with a range of roughly 23 to 85. Patients were allowed to have had prior anti-PD-1, anti-PD-L1 or anti-CTLA-4 therapy, and roughly 40% of the dose-escalation patients had previously received checkpoint inhibitors. Three dose-escalation patients achieved partial responses, one with hepatocellular carcinoma and two with cutaneous melanoma. Peripheral TCRbeta sequencing was intended to test whether TCR sequence diversity was altered and clonal T-cell expansion was caused by ivuxolimab. The paper covers the monotherapy dose-escalation part of the phase I ivuxolimab trial, which included N ≈ 50 patients.

To note about this clone: The antigen it recognizes is unknown. Base qualities are not recorded, but no much larger clone differs from it by a single base.

Genomic DNA was isolated from the sorted cells so that the TCRbeta CDR3 region could be sequenced. The immunoSEQ Assay was used to sequence the TCRbeta CDR3 regions. TCRdb re-hosts the immuneACCESS table, in-frame sequences only. Its copies lack some clones; in the studies checked, an unresolved V gene accounts for under half of them, and the cause for the rest is not known. The sample contains some 65,000 clones, about 90% of them found a single time. Around 2% of the sample is in the top ten clones. The germline V gene yields MDHEN for CDR1 and SYDVKM for CDR2. Reading from cysteine to phenylalanine, the CDR3 counts 15 amino acids. The entry retains the CDR3 DNA only, 45 bases that are in frame from base 1. V trim: 2 bases; J trim: 4 bases; unmatched bases: 5. Patients with autoimmune disease history or receiving systemic immunosuppression were excluded from the trial. In every dose cohort, peripheral blood was drawn for TCR sequencing at baseline, cycle 4 day 1, and cycle 7 day 1. The samples were taken from a phase I, first-in-human, multicenter, open-label dose-escalation trial of ivuxolimab. Adults with locally advanced or metastatic melanoma, renal cell, hepatocellular, or head and neck squamous cell carcinoma were enrolled in the trial. CD4+ and CD8+ T cells were sorted separately from peripheral blood before TCR sequencing.

Broader findings and caveats from the paper: In the 0.1-3.0 mg/kg groups, partial responders had among the lowest normalized peripheral clonal expansion, particularly in CD8+ T cells. Which antigens the clonally expanded peripheral T cells were specific for was not determined. Clonal expansion of both CD4+ and CD8+ blood T cells was observed from baseline to week 6 at doses 0.1 to 3.0 mg/kg. Low levels of normalized T-cell clonal expansion were also seen in some patients who did not respond. On average, CD8+ T cells showed more expanded clones than CD4+ T cells after ivuxolimab.

The rearrangement combines TRBV28 with TRBJ1-1; TRBD1 agrees with 9 junctional bases. The sample here was CD4+ or CD8+ T cells sorted from blood, taken in a trial of the OX40 agonist ivuxolimab. The sequence came from an adult with an advanced solid tumor such as melanoma, head and neck, liver or kidney cancer. CDR3 reads: CASSLTGQGITEAFF. The nucleotides read TGTGCCAGCAGTTTAACGGGACAGGGAATCACTGAAGCTTTCTTT.